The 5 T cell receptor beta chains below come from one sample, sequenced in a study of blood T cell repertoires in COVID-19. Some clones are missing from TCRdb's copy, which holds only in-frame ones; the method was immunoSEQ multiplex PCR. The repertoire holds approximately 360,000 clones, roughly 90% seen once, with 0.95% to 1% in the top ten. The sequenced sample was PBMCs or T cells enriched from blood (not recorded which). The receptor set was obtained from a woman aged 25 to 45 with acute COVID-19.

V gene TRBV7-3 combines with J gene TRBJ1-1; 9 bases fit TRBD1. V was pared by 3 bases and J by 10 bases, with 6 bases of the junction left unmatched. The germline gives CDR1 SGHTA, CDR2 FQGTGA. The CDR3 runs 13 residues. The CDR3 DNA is TGTGCCAGCAGCTTCACGGACAGGGGACGAGCTTTCTTT. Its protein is CASSFTDRGRAFF.

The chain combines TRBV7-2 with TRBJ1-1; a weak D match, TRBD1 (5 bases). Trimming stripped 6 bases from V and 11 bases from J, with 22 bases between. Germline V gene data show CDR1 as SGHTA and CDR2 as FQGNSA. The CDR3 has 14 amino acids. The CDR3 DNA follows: TGTGCCAGCAGACCTCCGGGACCCCTCAGCGGGGCTTTCTTT. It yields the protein CASRPPGPLSGAFF.

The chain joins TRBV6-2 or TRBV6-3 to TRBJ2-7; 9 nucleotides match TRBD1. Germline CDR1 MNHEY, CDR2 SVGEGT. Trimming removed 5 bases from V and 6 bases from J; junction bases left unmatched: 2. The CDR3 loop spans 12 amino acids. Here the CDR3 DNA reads TGTGCCAGCAGTAACAGGGGGCGCGAGCAGTACTTC. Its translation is CASSNRGREQYF.

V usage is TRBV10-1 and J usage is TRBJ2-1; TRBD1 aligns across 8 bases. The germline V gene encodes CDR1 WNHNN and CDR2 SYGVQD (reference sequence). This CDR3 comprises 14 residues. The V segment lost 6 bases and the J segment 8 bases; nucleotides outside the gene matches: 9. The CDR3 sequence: CASSPGGGTDEQFF. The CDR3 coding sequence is TGCGCCAGCAGCCCAGGGGGCGGCACGGATGAGCAGTTCTTC.

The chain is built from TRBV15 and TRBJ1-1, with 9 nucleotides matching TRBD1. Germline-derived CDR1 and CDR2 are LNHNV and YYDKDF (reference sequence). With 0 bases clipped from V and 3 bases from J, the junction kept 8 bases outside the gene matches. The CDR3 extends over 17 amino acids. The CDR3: CATSRDYGRTGDTEAFF. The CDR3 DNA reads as TGTGCCACCAGCAGAGATTACGGCAGGACAGGGGACACTGAAGCTTTCTTT.